Detailed here is one T cell receptor beta chain. This sample was included in a study of OX40 agonist ivuxolimab in advanced cancers. Germline CDR1 and CDR2: MDHEN and SYDVKM. The V and J ends lost 6 bases and 2 bases respectively, with 14 bases between them. This CDR3 comprises 14 residues. Sequencing was performed with immunoSEQ multiplex PCR; in TCRdb, only in-frame clones are kept and a portion is missing. The profile covers some 100,000 clones, with approximately 90% appearing a single time and roughly 0.8% taken by the ten largest. V usage is TRBV28 and J usage is TRBJ2-7; maybe TRBD2 (7 bases). The clonotype comes from an adult with an advanced solid tumor such as melanoma, head and neck, liver or kidney cancer. Sequencing was performed on CD4+ or CD8+ T cells sorted from blood, taken in a trial of the OX40 agonist ivuxolimab. CDR3 in DNA: TGTGCCAGCAGGAGGGGGGGGGCTACCTACGAGCAGTACTTC. It translates to CASRRGGATYEQYF.